The 10 T cell receptor beta chains presented below share a single source sample, sequenced in a study of cytomegalovirus exposure and HLA in healthy donors. The PCR made use of 60 Vbeta and 13 Jbeta primers. Method: immunoSEQ multiplex PCR; TCRdb's copy keeps in-frame clones and lacks some. The sample has about 160,000 clones; roughly 70% are singletons. Sequenced material: PBMCs. The receptors shown here come from a woman aged 30 to 39 in good health and CMV-seronegative.

The chain carries TRBV7-9 and TRBJ2-2; possible D gene TRBD2, 6 bases. Germline lookup yields CDR1 SEHNR and CDR2 FQNEAQ (reference sequence). V lost 5 bases and J 7 bases, leaving 11 bases between the germline ends. CDR3 length equals 13 residues. The CDR3 sequence is CASSRDFGGELFF. The CDR3 DNA follows: TGTGCCAGCAGCCGGGACTTCGGCGGGGAGCTGTTTTTT.

V and J are TRBV5-1 and TRBJ2-7; 11 nucleotides line up with TRBD2. The CDR3 loop spans 17 amino acids. Trimming removed 1 base from V and 6 bases from J; junction bases left unmatched: 12. Germline lookup yields CDR1 SGHRS and CDR2 YFSETQ. Written as DNA, the CDR3 is TGCGCCAGCAGCTTGTTCGTTAGCGGGGGGGCCAAGGTCGAGCAGTACTTC. Translated, it gives CASSLFVSGGAKVEQYF.

The V call is TRBV27, the J call TRBJ2-4; no definite D call. There are 16 residues in the CDR3. Per germline, CDR1 MNHEY and CDR2 SMNVEV (reference sequence). Trimming removed 10 bases at V and 5 bases at J, with 24 bases between. The CDR3 region is CATRRPAPFGQNIQYF. CDR3 nucleotides: TGTGCCACCCGCAGGCCCGCACCCTTTGGCCAAAACATTCAGTACTTC.

This chain links TRBV12-5 with TRBJ2-7; D remains ambiguous. V was trimmed by 6 bases and J by 0 bases, leaving 15 bases between them. Germline CDR1 LGHNT, CDR2 FRNRAP. CDR3 length: 15 residues. In DNA form, the CDR3 reads TGTGCTAGTGGCACCTCCCTGGTGAGCTCCTACGAGCAGTACTTC. Residues: CASGTSLVSSYEQYF.

This rearrangement joins TRBV4-2 to TRBJ1-3, with D perhaps matching TRBD1 (5 bases). This CDR3 has 15 residues. CDR1 is LGHNA and CDR2 is YNFKEQ in the germline V gene. Trimming stripped 0 bases from V and 1 base from J, with 7 bases between. The CDR3 sequence is CASSQEYRSGNTIYF. CDR3 nucleotide sequence: TGTGCCAGCAGCCAAGAGTACAGGTCTGGAAACACCATATATTTT.

CDR3 DNA: TGTGCCAGCAGCTTGGGAGAGGGTGCTGGAAACACCATATATTTT. Its translation is CASSLGEGAGNTIYF. V and J are TRBV5-4 and TRBJ1-3, with D uncertain. This CDR3 has 15 residues. From germline, CDR1 is SGHNT and CDR2 YYREEE (reference sequence). V lost 0 bases to trimming and J lost 2 bases, with 9 bases between them.

The genes are TRBV4-1 and TRBJ2-1; D possibly corresponds to TRBD1 (5 bases). The V and J ends lost 4 bases and 1 base respectively, with 14 bases between them. Germline CDR1 and CDR2: MGHRA and YSYEKL. This CDR3 region has 16 residues. CDR3 sequence (DNA): TGCGCCAGCAGCCCCCCCCAACCAGGGTCCTACAATGAGCAGTTCTTC. It translates to CASSPPQPGSYNEQFF.

The genes are TRBV6-6 and TRBJ2-6; no clear D gene. This CDR3 has 15 residues. Germline-derived CDR1 and CDR2 are MNHNY and SVGAGI (reference sequence). V gave up 6 bases and J gave up 0 bases, with 9 bases separating them. CDR3 coding DNA: TGTGCCAGCAGGCGTATTAGCTCTGGGGCCAACGTCCTGACTTTC. It codes for CASRRISSGANVLTF.

This chain joins TRBV18 and TRBJ1-2; TRBD1 matches at 11 bases. Germline CDR1 KGHSH, CDR2 LQKENI. CDR3 length: 16 residues. V gave up 3 bases and J gave up 1 base; unmatched junction bases: 4. In DNA form, the CDR3 reads TGTGCCAGCTCACCCGGACAGGGGGCCCATAACTATGGCTACACCTTC. It encodes CASSPGQGAHNYGYTF.

In its sample, this clone was seen once. This chain joins TRBV9 and TRBJ1-1, with D uncertain. The ends were cut back, 4 bases at V and 1 base at J, with 5 bases in the middle. Germline V gene sequence: CDR1 SGDLS, CDR2 YYNGEE. The CDR3 is made up of 12 amino acids. The CDR3 DNA reads TGTGCCAGCAGCAACAGGAACACTGAAGCTTTCTTT. Amino acids: CASSNRNTEAFF.